These T cell receptor beta chains were read from a single sample in a study of blood T cell repertoires in COVID-19. Some clones are missing from TCRdb's copy, which holds only in-frame ones; the method was immunoSEQ multiplex PCR. The sample records about 68,000 clones, roughly nine tenths being singletons. The material sequenced was peripheral blood. The receptors stem from a man aged 35 to 55 with COVID-19, enrolled during active disease. Both conserved end residues are part of each CDR3. Each record gives: clone size, V gene, J gene, D gene, CDR3 DNA, CDR3 protein. D genes are given only for firm matches. Clone size is not always given. Where it is, it says once, few, many or a class for expanded clones.

NA,TRBV3-1/TRBV3-2,TRBJ1-6,TRBD1,TGTGCCAGCAGCCGACGGACAGGGAATTCACCCCTCCACTTT,CASSRRTGNSPLHF
NA,TRBV2,TRBJ2-7,TRBD2,TGTGCCAGCAGTGAGGGGGGGTTGGGGACCTACGAGCAGTACTTC,CASSEGGLGTYEQYF
NA,TRBV10-3,TRBJ2-2,NA,TGTGCCATCAGTGAGCGGGGGGCAGATGGATCCGGGGAGCTGTTTTTT,CAISERGADGSGELFF
NA,TRBV6-6,TRBJ2-1,NA,TGTGCCAGCAGTTACAATCCAGGCAGCAATGAGCAGTTCTTC,CASSYNPGSNEQFF
NA,TRBV7-8,TRBJ1-6,TRBD1,TGTGCCAGCAGCCGTACAGGGGGCGAACGTAATTCACCCCTCCACTTT,CASSRTGGERNSPLHF
NA,TRBV3-1/TRBV3-2,TRBJ2-3,TRBD1,TGTGCCAGCCATATCCAGGGGGCGGGAGATACGCAGTATTTT,CASHIQGAGDTQYF
NA,TRBV6-4,TRBJ1-2,TRBD1,TGTGCCAGCAGTGACTCGGACAGGGGTGGCTACACCTTC,CASSDSDRGGYTF
NA,TRBV27,TRBJ2-7,NA,TGTGCCAGCCGAGGGAACGGCATTCACGAGCAGTACTTC,CASRGNGIHEQYF
few,TRBV7-7,TRBJ2-2,NA,TGTGCCAGCAGCTTCCACAGACAAAACACCGGGGAGCTGTTTTTT,CASSFHRQNTGELFF
once,TRBV30,TRBJ2-6,NA,TGTGCCACAGGCTTATCTGGGGCCAACGTCCTGACTTTC,CATGLSGANVLTF
NA,TRBV5-1,TRBJ2-1,NA,TGCGCCAGCAGCTTGGTTGGGCAGGGTTACAATGAGCAGTTCTTC,CASSLVGQGYNEQFF
few,TRBV30,TRBJ2-5,NA,TGTGCCTGGAGCCCCAGGGAGACCCAGTACTTC,CAWSPRETQYF
once,TRBV5-1,TRBJ1-1,NA,TGCGCCAGCGCCTCACAGGGTCAGAACACTGAAGCTTTCTTT,CASASQGQNTEAFF
NA,TRBV5-5,TRBJ1-4,NA,TGTGCCAGCAGCTTGGCCGCGGAGGGCTTCGAAAAACTGTTTTTT,CASSLAAEGFEKLFF
NA,TRBV9,TRBJ1-2,NA,TGTGCCAGCAGCGCGTCAATCGGAGGCAGGGGACGCTCTAACTATGGCTACACCTTC,CASSASIGGRGRSNYGYTF
once,TRBV30,TRBJ1-6,NA,TGTGCCTGGAGTGTACGGTGGCAGGGAAGTTCACCCCTCCACTTT,CAWSVRWQGSSPLHF
NA,TRBV9,TRBJ1-6,NA,TGTGTCAGCAGCGTAGGCCGGGCCGGAGGTTCACCCCTCCACTTT,CVSSVGRAGGSPLHF